A selection of T cell receptor beta chains follows, all from one sample in a study of PD-L1 blockade in urothelial cancer. Assay used: immunoSEQ multiplex PCR; TCRdb lists only in-frame clones, some missing. The sample has some 110,000 clones, around 90% seen once. Sequenced here: PBMCs, sampled around atezolizumab (anti-PD-L1) treatment. These receptors originate from a man between 60 and 70 years old with urothelial cancer. The CDR3 runs from the conserved cysteine through the conserved F or W. A D gene is named only where the DNA matches it firmly. Clone size is not always given. Where it is, it says once, few, many or a class for expanded clones.

abundance	d_gene	v_gene	len	j_gene	CDR3nt	CDR3aa
-	-	TRBV27	12	TRBJ1-2	TGTGCCAGCAGTTTTGCAGGGGTCGGCTACACCTTC	CASSFAGVGYTF
-	TRBD2	TRBV9	16	TRBJ2-7	TGTGCCAGCAGCAAAGCTGGGGGGACTAGCGGCTACGAGCAGTACTTC	CASSKAGGTSGYEQYF
-	TRBD2	TRBV11-2	15	TRBJ2-3	TGTGCCAGCAGCTTTCCTAGCGGGAGGGCCGATACGCAGTATTTT	CASSFPSGRADTQYF
-	-	TRBV2	15	TRBJ2-7	TGTGCCAGCAGAAGGCACCGGGACACCAACTACGAGCAGTACTTC	CASRRHRDTNYEQYF
-	TRBD1	TRBV9	15	TRBJ2-1	TGTGCCAGCAGCGGGGGGACAGGCTCCTACAATGAGCAGTTCTTC	CASSGGTGSYNEQFF
-	-	TRBV7-2	15	TRBJ2-4	TGTGCCAGCAGCTTAGAGGACTTTACCAAAAACATTCAGTACTTC	CASSLEDFTKNIQYF
-	-	TRBV10-3	14	TRBJ2-2	TGTGCCATCAGTGAGGGACTACACACCGGGGAGCTGTTTTTT	CAISEGLHTGELFF
-	TRBD2	TRBV7-3	16	TRBJ2-5	TGTGCCAGCAGCATCGGACTAGCGGGAGGGTCAGAGACCCAGTACTTC	CASSIGLAGGSETQYF
-	TRBD2	TRBV7-9	15	TRBJ2-1	TGTGCCAGCAGCTTAGAGGCTAGCGGGAGTAATGAGCAGTTCTTC	CASSLEASGSNEQFF
-	TRBD1	TRBV27	15	TRBJ1-2	TGTGCCAGCAGGTCCACACCGGGACAGGGGCTGGGCTACACCTTC	CASRSTPGQGLGYTF
once	-	TRBV27	13	TRBJ1-1	TGTGCCAGCAGCCTCGGGAGGGACGCTGAAGCTTTCTTT	CASSLGRDAEAFF
-	-	TRBV20-1	11	TRBJ1-2	TGCAGTGCTTTCACAATCTATGGCTACACCTTC	CSAFTIYGYTF
-	-	TRBV29-1	13	TRBJ1-3	TGCAGCGTTCGCTCGAGCTCTGGAAACACCATATATTTT	CSVRSSSGNTIYF
-	-	TRBV5-6	14	TRBJ2-5	TGTGCCAGCAGCCGCGGACAGACGGGAGAGACCCAGTACTTC	CASSRGQTGETQYF
-	-	TRBV6-5	15	TRBJ2-5	TGTGCCAGCAGTTACAGCTCCAGGCGAGGGGAGACCCAGTACTTC	CASSYSSRRGETQYF
-	-	TRBV13	17	TRBJ2-3	TGTGCCAGCAGCCCCCGGTTTGGGGGGGCTGGCACAGATACGCAGTATTTT	CASSPRFGGAGTDTQYF
-	TRBD1	TRBV4-3	17	TRBJ2-5	TGCGCCAGCAGCCTCAACCCCGGGACAGGAATCCAAGAGACCCAGTACTTC	CASSLNPGTGIQETQYF
-	TRBD1	TRBV6-5	14	TRBJ1-2	TGTGCCAGCAGTTACTCGGGACAGGAAGGCGGCTACACCTTC	CASSYSGQEGGYTF
-	-	TRBV30	13	TRBJ1-1	TGTGCCTGGAGTTTGGCCCAGAACACTGAAGCTTTCTTT	CAWSLAQNTEAFF
-	TRBD2	TRBV7-6	17	TRBJ2-1	TGTGCCAGCAGCTTAGTGGCTAGCGGGAGGGCCGTGAATGAGCAGTTCTTC	CASSLVASGRAVNEQFF
few	-	TRBV14	11	TRBJ2-5	TGTGCCAGCAGCCACCGGGAGACCCAGTACTTC	CASSHRETQYF
-	-	TRBV30	16	TRBJ2-1	TGTGCCTGGGACCAACTTAGGATTAGCGGCTACAATGAGCAGTTCTTC	CAWDQLRISGYNEQFF
-	TRBD1	TRBV19	14	TRBJ1-2	TGTGCCAGTACCCCAGGGACAGATAACTATGGCTACACCTTC	CASTPGTDNYGYTF
-	-	TRBV6-6	13	TRBJ2-1	TGTGCCAGCAGTTACTCGGACTATAATGAGCAGTTCTTC	CASSYSDYNEQFF
-	-	TRBV18	17	TRBJ1-1	TGTGCCAGCTCACACCGGAACACCCCGACGGGGGACACTGAAGCTTTCTTT	CASSHRNTPTGDTEAFF
-	TRBD1	TRBV5-1	20	TRBJ2-4	TGCGCCAGCAGCTCCGACTTAGGGACAGGGAGACTTGGGGCCAAAAACATTCAGTACTTC	CASSSDLGTGRLGAKNIQYF
-	-	TRBV7-2	14	TRBJ2-1	TGTGCCAGCAGCCTGCGGGTATCCCGCAATGAGCAGTTCTTC	CASSLRVSRNEQFF
-	TRBD1	TRBV9	15	TRBJ1-1	TGTGCCAGCAGCGGACAGGGGGCAGCTGACACTGAAGCTTTCTTT	CASSGQGAADTEAFF
-	TRBD1	TRBV6-5	15	TRBJ1-2	TGTGCCAGCAGAATGTCCGGGACAGGGAATTATGGCTACACCTTC	CASRMSGTGNYGYTF
-	-	TRBV5-3	15	TRBJ2-3	TGTGCCAGAAGCCAGAGGTTAGGGACTTTTCATACGCAGTATTTT	CARSQRLGTFHTQYF
-	TRBD1	TRBV14	15	TRBJ1-4	TGTGCCAGCAGCCTCCTCCAGGGGGCGGAAGAAAAACTGTTTTTT	CASSLLQGAEEKLFF
-	TRBD2	TRBV6-1	15	TRBJ2-5	TGTGCCAGCAGTGGTAGCGGGGGGTTCCAAGAGACCCAGTACTTC	CASSGSGGFQETQYF
-	TRBD2	TRBV5-4	19	TRBJ2-6	TGTGCCAGCAGCCCACAAGGGACTAGCGCCAGCTCTGGGGCCAACGTCCTGACTTTC	CASSPQGTSASSGANVLTF
-	-	TRBV4-2	15	TRBJ2-7	TGTGCCAGCAGCCCCCGGGACTTTCGGAGGAGCGAGCAGTACTTC	CASSPRDFRRSEQYF
-	TRBD1	TRBV6-5	16	TRBJ2-2	TGTGCCAGCAGTTACGGCGGGACAGGTAACACCGGGGAGCTGTTTTTT	CASSYGGTGNTGELFF
-	TRBD2	TRBV4-2	16	TRBJ2-1	TGTGCCAGCAGCGTCCGCGGGACTAGCGGGTTCAATGAGCAGTTCTTC	CASSVRGTSGFNEQFF
-	-	TRBV9	14	TRBJ1-3	TGTGCCAGCACGGGCAGGGCCTCCGGAAACACCATATATTTT	CASTGRASGNTIYF
few	-	TRBV7-9	11	TRBJ1-4	TGTGCCAGCAGCAACACGGAAAAACTGTTTTTT	CASSNTEKLFF
-	-	TRBV18	16	TRBJ2-5	TGTGCCAGCACTTCCGGGACACCGGCCCTACAAGAGACCCAGTACTTC	CASTSGTPALQETQYF
-	-	TRBV4-2	15	TRBJ2-3	TGTGCCAGCAGCCGGACGATGAGGGAGCCAGATACGCAGTATTTT	CASSRTMREPDTQYF
-	-	TRBV21-1	16	TRBJ1-5	TGTGCCAGCAGCAATAGGGACAGGGTATTTTATCAGCCCCAGCATTTT	CASSNRDRVFYQPQHF
-	-	TRBV5-5	13	TRBJ1-2	TGTGCCAGCAGCTTGTTGGAGGGATCTGGCTACACCTTC	CASSLLEGSGYTF
-	-	TRBV6-1	15	TRBJ2-3	TGTGCCAGCAGTGAAGCTCAGGGCATCGCAGATACGCAGTATTTT	CASSEAQGIADTQYF
-	TRBD2	TRBV11-2	17	TRBJ2-3	TGTGCCAGCAGCTCCGCGCCTAGCGGGGGGGCCACAGATACGCAGTATTTT	CASSSAPSGGATDTQYF
once	-	TRBV29-1	12	TRBJ2-7	TGCAGCGTTGACAACGGACAGAGGGGGCAGTACTTC	CSVDNGQRGQYF
-	-	TRBV30	15	TRBJ1-6	TGTGCCTGGAGTGTAAGTGCCGCCGTCGGTTCACCCCTCCACTTT	CAWSVSAAVGSPLHF
-	TRBD1	TRBV25-1	14	TRBJ2-7	TGTGCCAGCAGTGAATTAGGGGGCGGGTACGAGCAGTACTTC	CASSELGGGYEQYF
-	TRBD1	TRBV28	14	TRBJ1-5	TGTGCCAGCAGTTTGGGACAGGGCAATCAGCCCCAGCATTTT	CASSLGQGNQPQHF
once	-	TRBV27	15	TRBJ2-1	TGTGCCAGCAGTGACGGGGGGCGCGGTGGCAATGAGCAGTTCTTC	CASSDGGRGGNEQFF
-	TRBD1	TRBV6-6	16	TRBJ1-6	TGTGCCAGCAGATCCAGGGGGAGCTCCTATAATTCACCCCTCCACTTT	CASRSRGSSYNSPLHF
-	-	TRBV2	13	TRBJ2-2	TGTGCCAGCAGCGAAACAGAGAGCGGGGAGCTGTTTTTT	CASSETESGELFF
few	-	TRBV4-2	14	TRBJ1-5	TGTGCCAGCAGCCAAGATAGCCTAAATCAGCCCCAGCATTTT	CASSQDSLNQPQHF
-	-	TRBV4-3	19	TRBJ1-2	TGCGCCAGCAGCCAAGATTTGATGGGCAGGATAAAAGGAGGTGATGGCTACACCTTC	CASSQDLMGRIKGGDGYTF
-	-	TRBV6-1	12	TRBJ2-1	TGTGCCAGCAGTGAGAACTTGGTTAAGCAGTTCTTC	CASSENLVKQFF
-	-	TRBV20-1	11	TRBJ1-1	TGCAGTGCCCCGCCGGGGACTGAAGCTTTCTTT	CSAPPGTEAFF
-	TRBD1	TRBV9	16	TRBJ1-3	TGTGCCAGCAGCGTGTCTACAGGGGGATCTGGAAACACCATATATTTT	CASSVSTGGSGNTIYF
-	TRBD2	TRBV4-2	18	TRBJ2-1	TGTGCCAGCAGCCGCGGGACTAGCGGGAGGAAGGAGTACAATGAGCAGTTCTTC	CASSRGTSGRKEYNEQFF